One and the same sample provided the 9 T cell receptor beta chains below, sequenced in a study of blood T cell repertoires in COVID-19. TCRdb's copy holds only in-frame clones and misses some; the assay was immunoSEQ multiplex PCR. The sample has 55,000 to 65,000 clones, around 91% seen once; the top ten hold roughly an eighth. Sample: peripheral blood. The source is a woman in her sixties or seventies with active COVID-19.

The rearrangement uses TRBV2 and TRBJ2-7, with TRBD1 matching over 7 bases. Germline V gene sequence: CDR1 SNHLY, CDR2 FYNNEI. This CDR3 has 12 amino acids. V was pared by 7 bases and J by 3 bases, with 3 bases of the junction left unmatched. The CDR3 loop is CASNRGNYEQYF. In DNA form, the CDR3 reads TGTGCCAGCAACAGGGGAAACTACGAGCAGTACTTC.

The V gene is TRBV3-1 (or the pseudogene TRBV3-2), the J gene TRBJ1-1, with 10 bases matching TRBD1. Looked up from germline, CDR1 is LGHDT and CDR2 is YNNKEL (reference sequence). V gave up 4 bases and J gave up 6 bases; unmatched junction bases: 5. This CDR3 has 14 amino acids. The CDR3 bases are TGTGCCAGCAGCCCCCGGACAGGGGGATCTGAAGCTTTCTTT. This gives the protein CASSPRTGGSEAFF.

This clone was recorded a few times. The CDR3 loop reads CASSTPQGYGYTF. The CDR3 bases are TGTGCCAGCAGCACCCCTCAGGGGTATGGCTACACCTTC. This sequence joins TRBV7-3 and TRBJ1-2, with D perhaps matching TRBD1 (6 bases). The germline CDR1 and CDR2 sequences are SGHTA and FQGTGA. The CDR3 runs to 13 residues. Trimming removed 5 bases from V and 5 bases from J, with 12 bases in between.

V and J are TRBV9 and TRBJ2-7; 11 bases are a match to TRBD2. Germline V CDR1 and CDR2: SGDLS, YYNGEE. This CDR3 spans 16 amino acids. With 0 bases clipped from V and 5 bases from J, the junction kept 7 bases outside the gene matches. This CDR3 is CASSVAVAGGLDEQYF. The CDR3, as DNA: TGTGCCAGCAGCGTAGCGGTAGCGGGGGGGCTCGACGAGCAGTACTTC.

The chain couples TRBV2 to TRBJ1-4; D perhaps matches TRBD1 (6 bases). Germline loops: CDR1 SNHLY, CDR2 FYNNEI. Trimming left V 7 bases short and J 3 bases short, with 21 bases between. The CDR3 consists of 17 residues. The CDR3 DNA reads as TGTGCCAGCACGGGGACACCAGGCCATGGAGCTAATGAAAAACTGTTTTTT. Residues: CASTGTPGHGANEKLFF.

A single count supports this clone. The V call is TRBV4-1, the J call TRBJ2-7; 7 nucleotides line up with TRBD1. This CDR3 has 15 amino acids. The V and J ends lost 1 base and 3 bases, in that order; junction bases with no gene match: 6. CDR1 MGHRA and CDR2 YSYEKL come from the germline V gene. The CDR3 DNA sequence: TGCGCCAGCAGCCAAGTTTTCGGACAGGACTACGAGCAGTACTTC. This encodes CASSQVFGQDYEQYF.

V is TRBV5-4 and J is TRBJ1-1; perhaps TRBD1 as D (5 bases). V was shortened by 0 bases and J by 0 bases, with 9 bases between the two germline ends. The CDR3 totals 15 residues. From germline, CDR1 is SGHNT and CDR2 YYREEE (reference sequence). CDR3 bases: TGTGCCAGCAGCTTGGATGCCAGGGTGAACACTGAAGCTTTCTTT. Protein: CASSLDARVNTEAFF.

This rearrangement joins TRBV7-8 to TRBJ1-2; D is ambiguous. CDR1 and CDR2 from the germline V gene are SGHVS and FQNEAQ. The CDR3 has 13 residues. V was shortened by 1 base and J by 5 bases, with 8 bases between the two germline ends. DNA for the CDR3: TGTGCCAGCAGCTTAGAAACTGATTATGGCTACACCTTC. This codes for CASSLETDYGYTF.

J is TRBJ2-7 and V is TRBV9; 7 nucleotides align to TRBD2. The CDR3 is made up of 13 amino acids. Germline CDR1 reads SGDLS; CDR2 reads YYNGEE. V trimming: 0 bases; J trimming: 5 bases; junction bases outside the gene matches: 2. CDR3 protein: CASSVGGGHEQYF. CDR3 nucleotide sequence: TGTGCCAGCAGCGTAGGGGGAGGGCACGAGCAGTACTTC.